This T cell receptor (beta chain) was profiled in a study of OX40 agonist ivuxolimab in advanced cancers. About the full investigation: Ivuxolimab, which targeted the costimulatory receptor OX40 (CD134), was an agonistic, fully human IgG2 monoclonal antibody. Intravenous ivuxolimab was administered to patients every 2 weeks at six dose levels: 0.01, 0.1, 0.3, 1.5, 3 and 10 mg/kg. Among the roughly 52 dose-escalation patients, 19 had hepatocellular carcinoma, 15 melanoma, 9 renal cell carcinoma and 9 head and neck cancer. A male proportion of 75% to 85% and a mean age of around 60 years, ranging from roughly 23 to 80, were recorded for the dose-escalation cohort. Prior anti-PD-1, anti-PD-L1 or anti-CTLA-4 therapy was permitted, and checkpoint inhibitors had been received by less than 45% of dose-escalation patients. Three dose-escalation patients achieved partial responses, one with hepatocellular carcinoma and two with cutaneous melanoma. The purpose of peripheral TCRbeta sequencing was to test whether ivuxolimab changed TCR sequence diversity and led to clonal T-cell expansion. The paper covers the monotherapy dose-escalation part of the phase I ivuxolimab trial, which included N ≈ 57 patients.

The investigation overall reported the following: Low levels of normalized T-cell clonal expansion were also shown by some nonresponding patients. In the 0.1-3.0 mg/kg groups, partial responders were among the patients with the lowest normalized peripheral clonal expansion, particularly in CD8+ T cells. After ivuxolimab, more expanded clones were found on average in CD8+ T cells than in CD4+ T cells. The antigen specificity of the clonally expanded peripheral T cells was not determined. At doses of 0.1 to 3.0 mg/kg, clonal expansion of both CD4+ and CD8+ T cells in blood was seen between baseline and week 6.

CDR1 and CDR2 are drawn from the germline V gene (reference sequence): SEHNR, FQNEAQ. V gives up 5 bases and J gives up 7 bases, and the segment between their germline ends measures 22 bases. CDR3 length: 16 amino acids, cysteine to phenylalanine. Just CDR3 DNA is preserved here, 48 bases in frame from base 1. Patients with a history of autoimmune disease or receiving systemic immunosuppression were excluded from the trial. Peripheral blood for TCR sequencing was collected from all dose cohorts at baseline, on cycle 4 day 1, and on cycle 7 day 1. The samples were taken from a phase I, first-in-human, multicenter, open-label dose-escalation trial of ivuxolimab. The trial enrolled adults with locally advanced or metastatic head and neck squamous cell, hepatocellular, melanoma or renal cell carcinoma. Before TCR sequencing, CD4+ T cells and CD8+ T cells were sorted from peripheral blood as separate populations.

In the case of this clone: The target of this receptor is not known. Base qualities are not at hand, and no much larger clone is one base apart.

Genomic DNA was isolated from the sorted cells so that the TCRbeta CDR3 region could be sequenced. The immunoSEQ Assay was used for sequencing of TCRbeta CDR3 regions. The source is immuneACCESS, and TCRdb retained only in-frame sequences with V and J called. Part of the clones is not carried over; for the studies checked, unresolved V genes explain less than half of this, and the remainder is unexplained. This sample has 77,000 or so clones in its table, and about 89% of those were observed once. The ten largest clones add up to approximately 0.5% of the sample. Sequences were derived from CD4+ or CD8+ T cells sorted from blood, sampled in a trial of the OX40 agonist ivuxolimab. This receptor was identified in an adult with an advanced solid tumor such as melanoma, head and neck, liver or kidney cancer. The chain is made from TRBV7-9 and TRBJ2-3, and TRBD2 may be the D gene, going by 6 matching bases. The CDR3 region has the sequence CASSDWGSGEGYTQYF. The sequenced DNA: TGTGCCAGCAGCGACTGGGGGTCGGGGGAAGGATATACGCAGTATTTT.